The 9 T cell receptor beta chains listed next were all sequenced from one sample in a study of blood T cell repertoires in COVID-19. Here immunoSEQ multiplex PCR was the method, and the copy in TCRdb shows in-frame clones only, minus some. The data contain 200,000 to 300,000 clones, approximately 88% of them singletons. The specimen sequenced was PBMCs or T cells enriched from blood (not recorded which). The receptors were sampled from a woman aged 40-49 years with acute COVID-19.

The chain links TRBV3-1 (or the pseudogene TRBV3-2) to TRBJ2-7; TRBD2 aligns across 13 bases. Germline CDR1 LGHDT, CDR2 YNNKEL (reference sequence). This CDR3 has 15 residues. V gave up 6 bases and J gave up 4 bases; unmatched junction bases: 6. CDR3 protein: CASSWTSGSSYEQYF. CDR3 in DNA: TGTGCCAGCAGTTGGACTAGCGGGAGTTCTTACGAGCAGTACTTC.

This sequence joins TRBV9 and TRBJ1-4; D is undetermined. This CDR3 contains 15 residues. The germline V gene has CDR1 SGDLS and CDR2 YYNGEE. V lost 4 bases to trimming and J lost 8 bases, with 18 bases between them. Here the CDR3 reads CASSPQGGLGEKLFF. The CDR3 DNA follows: TGTGCCAGCAGCCCACAAGGAGGGTTGGGAGAAAAACTGTTTTTT.

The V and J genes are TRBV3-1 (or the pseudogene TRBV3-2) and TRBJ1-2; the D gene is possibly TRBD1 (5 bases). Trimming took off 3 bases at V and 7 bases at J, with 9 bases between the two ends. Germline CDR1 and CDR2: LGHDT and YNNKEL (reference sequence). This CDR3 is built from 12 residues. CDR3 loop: CASSQGEGGYTF. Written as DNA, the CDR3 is TGTGCCAGCAGCCAGGGGGAGGGTGGCTACACCTTC.

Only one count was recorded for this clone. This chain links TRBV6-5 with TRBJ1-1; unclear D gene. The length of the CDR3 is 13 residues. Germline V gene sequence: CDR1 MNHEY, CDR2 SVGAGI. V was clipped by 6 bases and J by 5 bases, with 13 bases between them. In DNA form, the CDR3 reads TGTGCCAGCAGCCCCCCTCGGGATACTGAAGCTTTCTTT. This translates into CASSPPRDTEAFF.

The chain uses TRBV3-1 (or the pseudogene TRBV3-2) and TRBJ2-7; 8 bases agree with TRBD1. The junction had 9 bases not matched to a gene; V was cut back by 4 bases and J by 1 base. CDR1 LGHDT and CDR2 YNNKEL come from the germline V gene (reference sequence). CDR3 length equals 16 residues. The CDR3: CASSPVITGGSYEQYF. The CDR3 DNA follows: TGTGCCAGCAGCCCGGTCATCACAGGGGGGTCCTACGAGCAGTACTTC.

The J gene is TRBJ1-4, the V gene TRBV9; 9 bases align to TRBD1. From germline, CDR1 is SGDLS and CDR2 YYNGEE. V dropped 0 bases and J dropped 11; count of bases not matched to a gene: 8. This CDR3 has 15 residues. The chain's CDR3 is CASSVESGQGRKLFF. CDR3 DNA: TGTGCCAGCAGCGTAGAGTCGGGACAGGGTCGTAAACTGTTTTTT.

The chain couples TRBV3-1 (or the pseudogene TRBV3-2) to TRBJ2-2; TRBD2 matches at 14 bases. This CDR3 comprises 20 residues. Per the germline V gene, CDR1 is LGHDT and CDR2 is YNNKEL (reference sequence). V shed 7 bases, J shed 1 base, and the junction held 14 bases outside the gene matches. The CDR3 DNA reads TGTGCCAGCACCGAGAAAGCGGGACTAGCGGGAGACCTGAACACCGGGGAGCTGTTTTTT. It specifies CASTEKAGLAGDLNTGELFF.

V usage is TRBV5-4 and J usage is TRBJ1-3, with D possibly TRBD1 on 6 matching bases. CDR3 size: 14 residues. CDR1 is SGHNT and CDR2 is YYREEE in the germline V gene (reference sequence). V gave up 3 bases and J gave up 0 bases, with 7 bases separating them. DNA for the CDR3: TGTGCCAGCAGCTCGACAGGCTCTGGAAACACCATATATTTT. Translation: CASSSTGSGNTIYF. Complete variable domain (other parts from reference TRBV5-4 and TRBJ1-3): ETGVTQSPTHLIKTRGQQVTLRCSSQSGHNTVSWYQQALGQGPQFIFQYYREEENGRGNFPPRFSGLQFPNYSSELNVNALELDDSALYLCASSSTGSGNTIYFGEGSWLTVV.

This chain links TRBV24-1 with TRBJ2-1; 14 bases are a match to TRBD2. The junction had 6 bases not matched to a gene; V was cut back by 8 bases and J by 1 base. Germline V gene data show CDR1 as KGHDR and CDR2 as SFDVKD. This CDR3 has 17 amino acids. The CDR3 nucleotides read TGTGCCACCACTGGGACTAGCGGGAGTTCGTCCTACAATGAGCAGTTCTTC. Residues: CATTGTSGSSSYNEQFF.